This T cell receptor (beta chain) was documented in a study of a mutant IDH1 vaccine in newly diagnosed glioma. Overall study: First vaccine doses came 4-6 weeks after radiotherapy alone, or with temozolomide cycles. Earlier care involved radiotherapy, temozolomide, or both, and the majority received both. Findings and limits, study-wide: Pseudoprogression appears to have had no connection to changes in top peripheral T cell clonotypes.

Sequencing used immunoSEQ multiplex PCR; TCRdb keeps in-frame clones, though not all of them. The sample lists over 65,000 clones, roughly 80% occurring once. Time point in this sample: week 35, safety follow-up. Mutant IDH1 20-mer peptide, at 300 ug, made up each vaccine dose, with topical imiquimod. Patients received eight vaccinations in weeks 1, 3, 5, 7, 11, 15, 19, 23. For this clone: What it recognizes is unknown.

Trimming stripped 1 base from V and 0 bases from J, with 12 bases between. From germline, CDR1 is SGHRS and CDR2 YFSETQ. CDR3 length equals 16 residues. The chain combines TRBV5-1 with TRBJ2-3, with D possibly being TRBD2 (5 bases). The sample in question was PBMCs, obtained from a glioma patient whose treatment included an IDH1 peptide vaccine. This TCR came from a man between 18 and 35 years old with glioma. CDR3 nucleotides: TGCGCCAGCAGCTTGACTCGGAGGCCTAGCACAGATACGCAGTATTTT. The encoded protein is CASSLTRRPSTDTQYF.